This TCR beta chain was found in a study of shared clonotypes between healthy human individuals. The method was immunoSEQ multiplex PCR; TCRdb's version includes in-frame clones alone and lacks a portion of them. This table holds about 480,000 clones, 79% found once. A note on this clone: Its antigen is not identified.

Overall study results and limits: Exclusively blood specimens were collected; tissue repertoires likely differ.

Sequencing was done on a sample of PBMCs. The receptor was derived from a woman in her 40s in good health. Some clones in this sample may be carry-over from other donors' samples.

CDR3 region: CASSMGRISNQPQHF. In DNA form, the CDR3 reads TGTGCCAGTAGTATGGGGCGGATTAGCAATCAGCCCCAGCATTTT. The chain uses TRBV19 and TRBJ1-5; possible D gene TRBD1, 5 bases. V was pared by 3 bases and J by 0 bases, with 9 bases between. The CDR3 length is 15 residues. CDR1 LNHDA and CDR2 SQIVND come from the germline V gene (reference sequence).